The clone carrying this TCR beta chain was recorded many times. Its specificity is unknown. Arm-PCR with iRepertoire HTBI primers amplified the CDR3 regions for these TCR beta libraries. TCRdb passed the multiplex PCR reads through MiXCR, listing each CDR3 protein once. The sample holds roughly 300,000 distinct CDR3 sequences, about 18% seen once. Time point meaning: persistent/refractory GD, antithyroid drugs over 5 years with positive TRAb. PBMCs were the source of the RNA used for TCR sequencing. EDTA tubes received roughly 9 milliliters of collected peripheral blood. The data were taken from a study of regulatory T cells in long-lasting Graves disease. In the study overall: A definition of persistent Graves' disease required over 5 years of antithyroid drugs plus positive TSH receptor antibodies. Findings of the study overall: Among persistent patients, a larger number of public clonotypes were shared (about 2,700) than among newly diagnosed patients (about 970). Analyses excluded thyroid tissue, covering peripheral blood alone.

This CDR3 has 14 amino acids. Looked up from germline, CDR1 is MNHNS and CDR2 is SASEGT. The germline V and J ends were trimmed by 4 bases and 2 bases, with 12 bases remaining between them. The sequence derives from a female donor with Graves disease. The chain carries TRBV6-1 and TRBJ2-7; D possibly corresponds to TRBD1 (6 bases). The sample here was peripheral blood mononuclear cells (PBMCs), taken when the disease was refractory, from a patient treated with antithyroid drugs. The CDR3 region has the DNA TGTGCCAGCAGTGTGGGGGCAGGGACCTACGAGCAGTACTTC. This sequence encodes CASSVGAGTYEQYF.